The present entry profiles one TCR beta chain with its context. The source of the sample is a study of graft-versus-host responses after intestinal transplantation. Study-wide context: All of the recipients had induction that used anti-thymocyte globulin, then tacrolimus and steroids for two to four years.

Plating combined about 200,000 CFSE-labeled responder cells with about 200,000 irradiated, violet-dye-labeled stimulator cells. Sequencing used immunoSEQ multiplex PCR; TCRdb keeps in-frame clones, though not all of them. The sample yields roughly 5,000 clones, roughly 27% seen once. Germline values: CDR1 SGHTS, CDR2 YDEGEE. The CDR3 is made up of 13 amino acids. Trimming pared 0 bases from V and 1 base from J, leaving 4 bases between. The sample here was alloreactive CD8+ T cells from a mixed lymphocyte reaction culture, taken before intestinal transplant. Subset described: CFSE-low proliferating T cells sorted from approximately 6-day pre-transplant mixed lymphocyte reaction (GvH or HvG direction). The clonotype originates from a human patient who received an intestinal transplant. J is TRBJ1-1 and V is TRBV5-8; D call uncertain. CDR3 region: CASSLGGNTEAFF. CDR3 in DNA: TGTGCCAGCAGCTTGGGGGGGAACACTGAAGCTTTCTTT.